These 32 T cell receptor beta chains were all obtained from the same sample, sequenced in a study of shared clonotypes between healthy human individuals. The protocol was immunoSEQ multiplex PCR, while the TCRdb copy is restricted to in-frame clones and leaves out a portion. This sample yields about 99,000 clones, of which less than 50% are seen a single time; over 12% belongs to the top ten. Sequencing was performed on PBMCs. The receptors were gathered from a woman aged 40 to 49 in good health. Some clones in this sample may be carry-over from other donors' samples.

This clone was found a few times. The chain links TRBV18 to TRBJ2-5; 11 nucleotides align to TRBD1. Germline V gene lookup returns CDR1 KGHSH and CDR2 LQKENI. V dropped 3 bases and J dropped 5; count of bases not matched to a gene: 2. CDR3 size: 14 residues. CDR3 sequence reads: CASSPGQGVETQYF. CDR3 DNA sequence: TGTGCCAGCTCACCGGGACAGGGGGTCGAGACCCAGTACTTC.

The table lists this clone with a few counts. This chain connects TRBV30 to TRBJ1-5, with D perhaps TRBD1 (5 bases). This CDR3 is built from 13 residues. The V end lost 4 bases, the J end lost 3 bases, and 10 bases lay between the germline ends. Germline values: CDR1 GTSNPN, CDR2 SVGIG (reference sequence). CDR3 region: CAWTRDLNQPQHF. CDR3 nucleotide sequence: TGTGCCTGGACCCGGGACCTCAATCAGCCCCAGCATTTT.

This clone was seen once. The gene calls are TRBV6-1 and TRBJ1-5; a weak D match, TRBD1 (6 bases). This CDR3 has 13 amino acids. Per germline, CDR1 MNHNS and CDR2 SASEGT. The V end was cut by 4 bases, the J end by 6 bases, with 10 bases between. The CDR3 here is CASSVQGGQPQHF. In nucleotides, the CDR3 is TGTGCCAGCAGTGTACAGGGCGGTCAGCCCCAGCATTTT.

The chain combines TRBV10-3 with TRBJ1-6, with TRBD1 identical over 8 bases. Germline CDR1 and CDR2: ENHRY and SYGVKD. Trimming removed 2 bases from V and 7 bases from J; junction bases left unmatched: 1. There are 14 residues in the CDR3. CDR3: CAISEAGGNSPLHF. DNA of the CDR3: TGTGCCATCAGTGAGGCAGGGGGCAATTCACCCCTCCACTTT.

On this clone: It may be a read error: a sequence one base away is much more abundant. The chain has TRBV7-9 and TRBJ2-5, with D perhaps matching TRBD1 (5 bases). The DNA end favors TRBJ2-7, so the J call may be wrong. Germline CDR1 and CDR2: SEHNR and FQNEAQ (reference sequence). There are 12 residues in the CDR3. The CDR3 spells CASSLQGYEQYF. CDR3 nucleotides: TGTGCCAGCAGCTTGCAGGGCTACGAGCAGTACTTC.

CDR3: CASSLGVAGSSYNEQFF. The CDR3 coding sequence is TGTGCCAGCAGCTTAGGGGTAGCGGGAAGCTCCTACAATGAGCAGTTCTTC. This sequence joins TRBV7-8 and TRBJ2-1; 8 nucleotides match TRBD2. The CDR3 has 17 residues. The germline CDR1 and CDR2 sequences are SGHVS and FQNEAQ. The V gene end was trimmed by 1 base and the J gene end by 0 bases; junction bases not matched to a gene: 5.

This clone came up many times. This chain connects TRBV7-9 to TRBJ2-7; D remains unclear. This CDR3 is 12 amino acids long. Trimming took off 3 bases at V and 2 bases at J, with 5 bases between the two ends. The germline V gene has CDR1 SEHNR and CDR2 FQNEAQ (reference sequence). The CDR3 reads CASSFSAYEQYF. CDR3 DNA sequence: TGTGCCAGCAGCTTTTCAGCCTACGAGCAGTACTTC.

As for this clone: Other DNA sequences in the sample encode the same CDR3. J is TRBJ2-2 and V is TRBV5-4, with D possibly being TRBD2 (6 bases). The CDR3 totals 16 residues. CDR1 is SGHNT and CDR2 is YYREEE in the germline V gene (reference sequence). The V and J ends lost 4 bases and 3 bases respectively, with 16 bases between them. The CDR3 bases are TGTGCCAGCAGCCTAGTGGGACTGAGATACACCGGGGAGCTGTTTTTT. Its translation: CASSLVGLRYTGELFF.

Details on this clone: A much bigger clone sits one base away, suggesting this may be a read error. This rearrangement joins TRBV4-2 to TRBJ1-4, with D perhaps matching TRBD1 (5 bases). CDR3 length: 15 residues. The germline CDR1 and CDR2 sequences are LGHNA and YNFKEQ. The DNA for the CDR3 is TGTGCCAGCGGCCATGCAGGGAGGGACAATGAAAAACTGTTTTTT. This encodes CASGHAGRDNEKLFF.

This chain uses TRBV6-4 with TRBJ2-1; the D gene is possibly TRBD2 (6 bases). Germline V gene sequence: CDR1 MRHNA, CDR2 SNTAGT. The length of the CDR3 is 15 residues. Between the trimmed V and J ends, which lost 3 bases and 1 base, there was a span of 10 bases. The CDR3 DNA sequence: TGTGCCAGCAGTGAAGTGGGAGGATCCTACAATGAGCAGTTCTTC. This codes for CASSEVGGSYNEQFF.

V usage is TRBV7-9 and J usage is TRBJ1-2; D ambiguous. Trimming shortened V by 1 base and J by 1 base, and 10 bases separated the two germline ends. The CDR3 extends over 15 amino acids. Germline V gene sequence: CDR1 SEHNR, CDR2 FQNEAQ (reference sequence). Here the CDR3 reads CASSLVGLLNYGYTF. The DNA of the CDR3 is TGTGCCAGCAGCTTAGTTGGACTACTTAACTATGGCTACACCTTC. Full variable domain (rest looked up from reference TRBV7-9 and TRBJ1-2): DTGVSQNPRHKITKRGQNVTFRCDPISEHNRLYWYRQTLGQGPEFLTYFQNEAQLEKSRLLSDRFSAERPKGSFSTLEIQRTEQGDSAMYLCASSLVGLLNYGYTFGSGTRLTVV.

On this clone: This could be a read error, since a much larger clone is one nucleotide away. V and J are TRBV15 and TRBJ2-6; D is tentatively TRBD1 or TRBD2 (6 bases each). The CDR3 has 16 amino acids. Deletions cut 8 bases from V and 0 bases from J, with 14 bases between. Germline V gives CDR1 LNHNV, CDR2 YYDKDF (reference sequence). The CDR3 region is CATSPRGGSGANVLTF. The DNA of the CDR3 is TGTGCCACCTCCCCCAGGGGAGGCTCTGGGGCCAACGTCCTGACTTTC.

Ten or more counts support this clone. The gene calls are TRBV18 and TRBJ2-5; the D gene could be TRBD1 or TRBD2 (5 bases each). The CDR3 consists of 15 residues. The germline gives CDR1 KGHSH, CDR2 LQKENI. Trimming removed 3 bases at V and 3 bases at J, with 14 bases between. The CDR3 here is CASSPATGLEETQYF. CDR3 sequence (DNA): TGTGCCAGCTCACCGGCAACGGGGCTGGAAGAGACCCAGTACTTC.

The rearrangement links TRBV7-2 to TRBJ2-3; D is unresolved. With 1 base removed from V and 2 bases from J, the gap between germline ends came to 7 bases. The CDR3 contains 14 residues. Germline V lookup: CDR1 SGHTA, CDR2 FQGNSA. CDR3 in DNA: TGTGCCAGCAGCTTAGGTCCGTCCACAGATACGCAGTATTTT. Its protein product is CASSLGPSTDTQYF.

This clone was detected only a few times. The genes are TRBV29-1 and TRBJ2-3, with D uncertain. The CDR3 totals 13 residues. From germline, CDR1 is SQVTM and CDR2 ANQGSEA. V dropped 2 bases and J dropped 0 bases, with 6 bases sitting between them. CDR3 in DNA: TGCAGCGTTGAACCCCAGAGCACAGATACGCAGTATTTT. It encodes CSVEPQSTDTQYF.

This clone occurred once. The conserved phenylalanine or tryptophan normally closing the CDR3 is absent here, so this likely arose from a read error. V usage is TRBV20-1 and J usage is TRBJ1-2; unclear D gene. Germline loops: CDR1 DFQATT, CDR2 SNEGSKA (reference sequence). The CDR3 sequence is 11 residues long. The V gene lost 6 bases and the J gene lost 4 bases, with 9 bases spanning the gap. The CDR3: CSAPTGYGYTL. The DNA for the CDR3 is TGCAGTGCACCGACTGGCTATGGCTACACCCTC.

CDR3 in DNA: TGCGCCAGCAGCTTGTCCAGGTCTAATGAAAAACTGTTTTTT. Translated: CASSLSRSNEKLFF. V and J are TRBV5-1 and TRBJ1-4; D unclear. Germline-derived CDR1 and CDR2 are SGHRS and YFSETQ. V shed 1 base and J shed 3 bases, with 7 bases lying between them. The length of the CDR3 is 14 residues.

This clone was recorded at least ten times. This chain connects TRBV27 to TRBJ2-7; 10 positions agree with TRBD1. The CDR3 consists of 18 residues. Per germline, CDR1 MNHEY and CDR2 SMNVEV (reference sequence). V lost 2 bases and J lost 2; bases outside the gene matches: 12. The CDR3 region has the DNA TGTGCCAGCAGTTTAAGGACCCGGGACAGGGGAGTGACCTACGAGCAGTACTTC. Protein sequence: CASSLRTRDRGVTYEQYF.

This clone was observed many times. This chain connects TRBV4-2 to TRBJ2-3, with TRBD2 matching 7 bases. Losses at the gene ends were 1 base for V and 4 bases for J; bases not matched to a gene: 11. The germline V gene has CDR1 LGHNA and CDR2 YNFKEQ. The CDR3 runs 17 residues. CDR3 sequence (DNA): TGTGCCAGCAGCCAAGCGACTAGCTCGGGAGTGGCAGATACGCAGTATTTT. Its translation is CASSQATSSGVADTQYF.

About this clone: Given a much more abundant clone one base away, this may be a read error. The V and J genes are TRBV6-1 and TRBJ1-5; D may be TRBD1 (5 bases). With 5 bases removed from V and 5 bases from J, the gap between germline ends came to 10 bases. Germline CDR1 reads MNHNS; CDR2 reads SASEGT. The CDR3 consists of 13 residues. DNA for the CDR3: TGTGCCAGCAGTTGGGACGAGTATCAGCCCCAGCATTTT. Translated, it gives CASSWDEYQPQHF.

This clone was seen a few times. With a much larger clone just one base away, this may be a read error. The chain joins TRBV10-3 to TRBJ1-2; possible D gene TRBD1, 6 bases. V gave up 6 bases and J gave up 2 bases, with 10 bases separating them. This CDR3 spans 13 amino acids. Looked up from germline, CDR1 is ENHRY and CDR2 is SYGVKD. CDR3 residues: CAISPDRNYGYTF. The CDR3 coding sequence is TGTGCCATCAGCCCCGACAGGAACTATGGCTACACCTTC.

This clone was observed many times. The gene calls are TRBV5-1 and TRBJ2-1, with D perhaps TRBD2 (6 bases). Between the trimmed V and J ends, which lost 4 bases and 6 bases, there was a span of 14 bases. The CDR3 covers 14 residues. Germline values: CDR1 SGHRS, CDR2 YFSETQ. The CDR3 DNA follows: TGCGCCAGCAGCGGAACGGGAGTTGGCAATGAGCAGTTCTTC. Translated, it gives CASSGTGVGNEQFF.

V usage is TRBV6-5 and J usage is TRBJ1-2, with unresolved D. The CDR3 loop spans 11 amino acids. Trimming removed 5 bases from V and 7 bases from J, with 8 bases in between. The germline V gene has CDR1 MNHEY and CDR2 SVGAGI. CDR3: CASSRDIGYTF. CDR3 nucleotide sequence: TGTGCCAGCAGTCGAGACATTGGCTACACCTTC.

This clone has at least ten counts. CDR3 bases: TGTGCTAGTGGTTTGGTAGGAGGTCCAGAGCAGTACTTC. As protein: CASGLVGGPEQYF. The chain is built from TRBV12-5 and TRBJ2-7; possibly TRBD2 for D (5 bases). The CDR3 sequence is 13 residues long. Germline assignment: CDR1 LGHNT and CDR2 FRNRAP. The V and J ends lost 0 bases and 7 bases respectively, with 10 bases between them.

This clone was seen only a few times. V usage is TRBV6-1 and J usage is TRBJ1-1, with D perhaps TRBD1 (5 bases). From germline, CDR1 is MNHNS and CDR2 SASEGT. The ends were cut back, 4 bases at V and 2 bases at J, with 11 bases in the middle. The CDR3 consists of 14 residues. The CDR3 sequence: CASSATGLNTEAFF. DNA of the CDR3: TGTGCCAGCAGTGCCACAGGACTAAACACTGAAGCTTTCTTT.

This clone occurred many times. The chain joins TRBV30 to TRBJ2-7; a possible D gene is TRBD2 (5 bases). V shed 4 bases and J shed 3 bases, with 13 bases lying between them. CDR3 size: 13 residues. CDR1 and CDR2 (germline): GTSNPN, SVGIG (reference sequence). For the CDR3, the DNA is TGTGCCTGGATGCGGGCAGGAGGCTACGAGCAGTACTTC. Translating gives CAWMRAGGYEQYF.

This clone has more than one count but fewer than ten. CDR3 sequence: CASSAGTPASEQYF. DNA for the CDR3: TGTGCCAGCAGCGCCGGGACCCCTGCCTCCGAGCAGTACTTC. The V gene is TRBV6-5, the J gene TRBJ2-5; the D gene could be TRBD1 or TRBD2 (5 bases each). The J call may be in error: the DNA end matches TRBJ2-7 better. The CDR3 spans 14 residues. The germline V gene encodes CDR1 MNHEY and CDR2 SVGAGI.

The CDR3 loop reads CASSVGSSATSTDTQYF. CDR3 nucleotide sequence: TGTGCCAGCAGCGTAGGGTCTAGCGCTACTAGCACAGATACGCAGTATTTT. V usage is TRBV9 and J usage is TRBJ2-3, with D possibly TRBD2 on 6 matching bases. Deletions cut 0 bases from V and 0 bases from J, with 14 bases between. The CDR3 has 17 amino acids. Germline CDR1 reads SGDLS; CDR2 reads YYNGEE.

The CDR3, as DNA: TGCGCCAGCTTGGGCAGCTTCTCTGGGGCCAACGTCCTGACTTTC. This codes for CASLGSFSGANVLTF. The chain is built from TRBV5-1 and TRBJ2-6; D is ambiguous. The CDR3 runs to 15 residues. V lost 7 bases, J lost 0 bases, and 11 bases lay in between. Germline CDR1 is SGHRS and CDR2 is YFSETQ.

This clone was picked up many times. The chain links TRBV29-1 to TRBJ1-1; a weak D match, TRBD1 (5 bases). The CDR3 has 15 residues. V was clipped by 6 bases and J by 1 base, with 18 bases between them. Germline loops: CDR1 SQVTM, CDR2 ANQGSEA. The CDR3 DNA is TGCAGCGTCGTGATAGCGGGGACCGCGAACACTGAAGCTTTCTTT. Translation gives CSVVIAGTANTEAFF.

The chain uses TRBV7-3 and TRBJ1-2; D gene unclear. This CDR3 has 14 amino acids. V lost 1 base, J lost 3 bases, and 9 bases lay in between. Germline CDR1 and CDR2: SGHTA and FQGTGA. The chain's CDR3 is CASSLKRSDYGYTF. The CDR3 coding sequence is TGTGCCAGCAGCTTAAAAAGGAGTGACTATGGCTACACCTTC. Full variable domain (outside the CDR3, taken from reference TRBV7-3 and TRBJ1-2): GAGVSQTPSNKVTEKGKYVELRCDPISGHTALYWYRQSLGQGPEFLIYFQGTGAADDSGLPNDRFFAVRPEGSVSTLKIQRTERGDSAVYLCASSLKRSDYGYTFGSGTRLTVV.

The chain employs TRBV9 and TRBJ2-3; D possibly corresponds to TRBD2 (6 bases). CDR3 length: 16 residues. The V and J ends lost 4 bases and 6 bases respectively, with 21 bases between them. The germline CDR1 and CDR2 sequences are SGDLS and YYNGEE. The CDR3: CASSRGGGRRVDTQYF. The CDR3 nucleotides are TGTGCCAGCAGCAGGGGAGGAGGGAGGCGCGTGGATACGCAGTATTTT. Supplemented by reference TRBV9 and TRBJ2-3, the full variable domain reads DSGVTQTPKHLITATGQRVTLRCSPRSGDLSVYWYQQSLDQGLQFLIQYYNGEERAKGNILERFSAQQFPDLHSELNLSSLELGDSALYFCASSRGGGRRVDTQYFGPGTRLTVL.